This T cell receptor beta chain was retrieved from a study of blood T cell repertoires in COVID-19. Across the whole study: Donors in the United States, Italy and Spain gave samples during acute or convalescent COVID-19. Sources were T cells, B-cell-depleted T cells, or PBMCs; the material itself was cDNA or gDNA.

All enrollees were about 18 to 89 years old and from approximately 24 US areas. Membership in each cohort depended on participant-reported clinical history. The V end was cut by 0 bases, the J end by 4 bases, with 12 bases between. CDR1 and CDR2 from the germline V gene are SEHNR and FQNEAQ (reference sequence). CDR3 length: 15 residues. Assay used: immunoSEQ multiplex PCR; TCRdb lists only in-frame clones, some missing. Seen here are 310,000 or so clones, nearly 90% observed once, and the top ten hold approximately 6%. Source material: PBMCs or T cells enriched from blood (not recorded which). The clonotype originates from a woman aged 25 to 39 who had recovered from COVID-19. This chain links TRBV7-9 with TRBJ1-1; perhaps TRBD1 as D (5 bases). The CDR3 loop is CASSLAVGGTTEAFF. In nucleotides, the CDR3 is TGTGCCAGCAGCTTAGCCGTCGGGGGTACCACTGAAGCTTTCTTT.